These 5 T cell receptor beta chains were all obtained from the same sample, sequenced in a study of regulatory T cells in long-lasting Graves disease. The authors built TCR beta libraries using iRepertoire HTBI primers and Arm-PCR of CDR3 regions. TCRdb used MiXCR to reprocess the multiplex PCR reads, holding one entry per CDR3 protein. The sample has about 440,000 distinct CDR3 sequences; 15% are singletons. Described time point: newly diagnosed GD, antithyroid drugs for less than 3 months. RNA extracted from PBMCs served as the sequencing template. A further study also used this sample, focusing on T cells in Graves' hyperthyroidism and ophthalmopathy.

The starting material was peripheral blood mononuclear cells (PBMCs), obtained at new diagnosis, from a patient treated with antithyroid drugs. These receptor sequences come from a woman in her thirties with Graves disease.

This clonotype was counted ten times or more. The chain is built from TRBV14 and TRBJ2-1; 7 nucleotides agree with TRBD1. Germline trimming cut 6 bases from V and 3 bases from J; bases unmatched to any gene: 8. There are 15 residues in the CDR3. The germline CDR1 and CDR2 sequences are SGHDN and FVKESK. CDR3 sequence: CASRRSGQNYNEQFF. CDR3 nucleotide sequence: TGTGCCAGCAGACGTTCGGGACAGAACTACAATGAGCAGTTCTTC.

This clonotype was seen at least ten times. The V and J genes are TRBV27 and TRBJ1-5, with D unclear. Germline values: CDR1 MNHEY, CDR2 SMNVEV (reference sequence). Trimming cost V 3 bases and J 1 base, with 10 bases left between them. This CDR3 has 15 amino acids. The CDR3: CASSFHFQSNQPQHF. CDR3 nucleotide sequence: TGTGCCAGCAGTTTCCATTTTCAAAGCAATCAGCCCCAGCATTTT.

This clonotype was detected a few times. A read error is likely, as this CDR3 ends without the conserved phenylalanine or tryptophan. The chain employs TRBV10-1 and TRBJ2-2; D perhaps matches TRBD2 (6 bases). Germline V gene sequence: CDR1 WNHNN, CDR2 SYGVQD (reference sequence). The CDR3 contains 14 residues. The germline V and J ends were trimmed by 4 bases and 3 bases, with 9 bases remaining between them. The CDR3 DNA sequence: TGCGCCAGCAGTGGGTTAGCGGACACCGGGGAGCTGTTTTCT. Translation gives CASSGLADTGELFS.

This clonotype was observed a handful of times. The V and J genes are TRBV20-1 and TRBJ2-7; 7 nucleotides line up with TRBD2. V shed 3 bases, J shed 7 bases, and the junction held 12 bases outside the gene matches. The CDR3 is 14 amino acids. Germline CDR1 and CDR2: DFQATT and SNEGSKA (reference sequence). For the CDR3, the DNA is TGCAGTGCTAGCGGTGGGACTACCCCGCCAGAGCAGTACTTC. This encodes CSASGGTTPPEQYF.

This clonotype was detected ten times or more. The chain has TRBV11-2 and TRBJ2-1; D perhaps matches TRBD1 (6 bases). V shed 2 bases and J shed 2 bases, with 13 bases lying between them. The CDR3 length is 16 residues. CDR1 is SGHAT and CDR2 is FQNNGV in the germline V gene. CDR3 in DNA: TGTGCCAGCAGCTTATTCGGGACAACTCCCTACAATGAGCAGTTCTTC. Its translation: CASSLFGTTPYNEQFF.